Presented here are 19 T cell receptor beta chains from one specimen sequenced in a study of cytomegalovirus exposure and HLA in healthy donors. The assay was immunoSEQ multiplex PCR, and TCRdb's table has in-frame clones only and misses some. The sample records 150,000 or so clones, 85% to 90% being singletons. Specimen: PBMCs. The receptor set was obtained from a human donor in good health.

Here the CDR3 reads CASSQGGSHNEQFF. DNA for the CDR3: TGTGCCAGCAGCCAGGGGGGGTCCCACAATGAGCAGTTCTTC. This chain connects TRBV14 to TRBJ2-1, with TRBD2 matching over 7 bases. Germline CDR1 reads SGHDN; CDR2 reads FVKESK. V was pared by 3 bases and J by 5 bases, with 4 bases of the junction left unmatched. This CDR3 spans 14 amino acids.

V is TRBV5-1 and J is TRBJ2-2; 7 nucleotides agree with TRBD2. After removal of 7 bases from V and 1 base from J, the junction contained 4 bases not matched to a gene. CDR3 length: 14 amino acids. Germline CDR1 reads SGHRS; CDR2 reads YFSETQ. CDR3 bases: TGCGCCAGCGGGACGGGGGGGAACACCGGGGAGCTGTTTTTT. Translation: CASGTGGNTGELFF.

The chain uses TRBV6-6 and TRBJ2-3; D perhaps matches TRBD2 (5 bases). Trimming pared 5 bases from V and 0 bases from J, leaving 12 bases between. The CDR3 extends over 15 amino acids. Germline V gene data show CDR1 as MNHNY and CDR2 as SVGAGI (reference sequence). The CDR3 nucleotides read TGTGCCAGCAGTCTTCGGGGTTCTAGCACAGATACGCAGTATTTT. Translated, it gives CASSLRGSSTDTQYF.

V is TRBV4-1 and J is TRBJ2-1, with 9 bases fitting TRBD2. The length of the CDR3 is 15 residues. CDR1 and CDR2 from the germline V gene are MGHRA and YSYEKL. The trim removed 5 bases at V and 7 bases at J, leaving 9 bases unmatched. The DNA of the CDR3 is TGCGCCAGCAGCATCGATAGCGGGAGAAGGAATGAGCAGTTCTTC. Translating gives CASSIDSGRRNEQFF.

V is TRBV7-3 and J is TRBJ2-7; 7 bases line up with TRBD1. V gave up 0 bases and J gave up 3 bases; unmatched junction bases: 8. The CDR3 is made up of 16 amino acids. Germline CDR1 and CDR2: SGHTA and FQGTGA. CDR3 region: CASSLTAVTGYYEQYF. The CDR3 DNA sequence: TGTGCCAGCAGCTTAACGGCCGTGACAGGGTACTACGAGCAGTACTTC.

V is TRBV5-1 and J is TRBJ2-3, with a possible D match to TRBD2 (7 bases). Germline V gene sequence: CDR1 SGHRS, CDR2 YFSETQ. The ends were cut back, 1 base at V and 6 bases at J, with 18 bases in the middle. The CDR3 spans 16 residues. CDR3 in amino acids: CASSLRVTGGKDTQYF. CDR3 nucleotides: TGCGCCAGCAGCTTGAGAGTTACGGGGGGCAAGGATACGCAGTATTTT.

The genes are TRBV6-5 and TRBJ1-2, with TRBD1 matching 9 bases. The V segment lost 4 bases and the J segment 5 bases; nucleotides outside the gene matches: 8. The CDR3 runs to 15 residues. Germline V gene data show CDR1 as MNHEY and CDR2 as SVGAGI. As DNA, the CDR3 is TGTGCCAGCAGTTCCGGGACAGGGCAAGGGTATGGCTACACCTTC. This codes for CASSSGTGQGYGYTF.

The chain is built from TRBV2 and TRBJ2-1, with unresolved D. This CDR3 has 13 residues. The ends were cut back, 11 bases at V and 0 bases at J, with 11 bases in the middle. Germline assignment: CDR1 SNHLY and CDR2 FYNNEI. The CDR3 here is CAAKKSSYNEQFF. The CDR3 coding sequence is TGTGCCGCCAAGAAGAGCTCCTACAATGAGCAGTTCTTC.

The rearrangement links TRBV6-6 to TRBJ2-3, with 9 bases identical to TRBD2. J gave up 1 base and V 8 bases, and 1 base lay outside the gene matches. There are 13 residues in the CDR3. Germline-derived CDR1 and CDR2 are MNHNY and SVGAGI (reference sequence). CDR3 DNA sequence: TGTGCCAGCCAGCGGGGGGGCACAGATACGCAGTATTTT. Its translation is CASQRGGTDTQYF.

The chain carries TRBV2 and TRBJ1-6; 9 bases align to TRBD1. This CDR3 comprises 14 residues. Germline V lookup: CDR1 SNHLY, CDR2 FYNNEI. After removal of 8 bases from V and 8 bases from J, the junction contained 7 bases not matched to a gene. The CDR3: CASQRGQGDSPLHF. Written as DNA, the CDR3 is TGTGCCAGCCAACGGGGACAGGGAGATTCACCCCTCCACTTT.

The rearrangement uses TRBV6-5 and TRBJ2-1, with D perhaps matching TRBD2 (7 bases). Per the germline V gene, CDR1 is MNHEY and CDR2 is SVGAGI. The CDR3 covers 13 residues. V was trimmed by 6 bases and J by 8 bases, leaving 14 bases between them. DNA for the CDR3: TGTGCCAGCAGGAGGGGGGGGGTAGATGAGCAGTTCTTC. The encoded protein is CASRRGGVDEQFF.

The CDR3 is CASSPRTSGTYTGELFF. The CDR3 region has the DNA TGTGCCAGCTCACCACGAACTAGCGGGACTTACACCGGGGAGCTGTTTTTT. This chain uses TRBV18 with TRBJ2-2; TRBD2 aligns across 10 bases. This CDR3 spans 17 amino acids. Per the germline V gene, CDR1 is KGHSH and CDR2 is LQKENI. V shed 1 base and J 3 bases; nucleotides not matched to a gene: 5.

The chain links TRBV4-1 to TRBJ2-7, with 10 bases that match TRBD1. With V trimmed by 1 base and J by 7 bases, 4 bases remained unmatched. CDR3 size: 14 residues. Germline assignment: CDR1 MGHRA and CDR2 YSYEKL. The CDR3, as DNA: TGCGCCAGCAGCCAAGCGGGACAGGGGTGGGAGCAGTACTTC. This gives the protein CASSQAGQGWEQYF.

Here the CDR3 reads CASSHSGTSGGATYEQYF. Here the CDR3 DNA reads TGCGCCAGCAGCCATTCTGGGACTAGCGGGGGGGCCACCTACGAGCAGTACTTC. The genes are TRBV4-3 and TRBJ2-7, with 16 bases aligning to TRBD2. The CDR3 is made up of 18 amino acids. The germline V gene encodes CDR1 LGHNA and CDR2 YSLEER. The V and J ends lost 3 bases and 2 bases, in that order; junction bases with no gene match: 7.

The chain employs TRBV29-1 and TRBJ2-7; unclear D gene. The ends were cut back, 6 bases at V and 4 bases at J, with 16 bases in the middle. The CDR3 runs 13 residues. Per the germline V gene, CDR1 is SQVTM and CDR2 is ANQGSEA. The CDR3 here is CSVKGSELYEQYF. DNA for the CDR3: TGCAGCGTCAAAGGTTCAGAACTATACGAGCAGTACTTC.

The rearrangement links TRBV6-1 to TRBJ1-1, with TRBD1 matching over 9 bases. Germline-derived CDR1 and CDR2 are MNHNS and SASEGT. The CDR3 loop spans 14 amino acids. The ends lost 5 bases at V and 4 bases at J; junction bases unmatched: 5. The CDR3: CASSRDRVGTEAFF. The CDR3 bases are TGTGCCAGCAGTCGGGACAGGGTAGGCACTGAAGCTTTCTTT.

This clone was seen only once. This chain uses TRBV19 with TRBJ1-5, with a possible D match to TRBD1 (5 bases). Per germline, CDR1 LNHDA and CDR2 SQIVND (reference sequence). With 8 bases removed from V and 3 bases from J, the gap between germline ends came to 20 bases. The CDR3 extends over 16 amino acids. The CDR3 loop is CASSQRSQGSNQPQHF. CDR3 DNA sequence: TGTGCCAGTTCCCAACGCTCTCAGGGATCCAATCAGCCCCAGCATTTT. The complete variable domain, with remaining parts taken from reference TRBV19 and TRBJ1-5, reads DGGITQSPKYLFRKEGQNVTLSCEQNLNHDAMYWYRQDPGQGLRLIYYSQIVNDFQKGDIAEGYSVSREKKESFPLTVTSAQKNPTAFYLCASSQRSQGSNQPQHFGDGTRLSIL.

The genes are TRBV10-3 and TRBJ2-7; D remains ambiguous. Trimming took off 3 bases at V and 0 bases at J, with 12 bases between the two ends. CDR1 is ENHRY, CDR2 SYGVKD, per germline. The CDR3 covers 15 residues. For the CDR3, the DNA is TGTGCCATCAGTGATTCCGTCACTAACTCCTACGAGCAGTACTTC. Its translation: CAISDSVTNSYEQYF.

The chain uses TRBV9 and TRBJ2-7; TRBD1 aligns across 7 bases. Germline V gene data show CDR1 as SGDLS and CDR2 as YYNGEE. J lost 2 bases, V lost 4 bases, and 6 bases had no gene match. The CDR3 consists of 14 residues. In nucleotides, the CDR3 is TGTGCCAGCAGCCTGGGACAGCCTCCCTACGAGCAGTACTTC. This translates into CASSLGQPPYEQYF.